This TCR beta chain was sequenced for a study of glioma-infiltrating T cells after dendritic cell vaccination. Regarding the study as a whole: Only a small number of patients had complete blood and tumor samples.

To note about this clone: Antigen specificity is unknown.

Time point of the sample: after dendritic cell vaccination, including at tumor progression/relapse. Selection required adequate fresh-frozen tumor tissue plus more than two years' survival data. The table came from immunoSEQ multiplex PCR; TCRdb's copy has only in-frame clones and leaves some out. Of tens of thousands of clones in the sample, roughly 91% were seen once. The sample consisted of blood, taken after dendritic cell vaccination. The TCR comes from a human donor with glioblastoma.

The CDR3 is CASSLGEVLTNEKLFF. Written as DNA, the CDR3 is TGCGCCAGCAGTCTAGGGGAGGTATTAACTAATGAAAAACTGTTTTTT. V and J are TRBV5-1 and TRBJ1-4; weak D call: TRBD1 (5 bases). Germline V gene sequence: CDR1 SGHRS, CDR2 YFSETQ. The CDR3 runs to 16 residues. V lost 5 bases, J lost 1 base, and 15 bases lay in between.